This TCR beta chain was obtained from a study of blood T cell repertoires in COVID-19. Study summary: The United States, Italy and Spain provided the acute and convalescent COVID-19 samples.

The CDR3 covers 16 residues. Germline V CDR1 and CDR2: SEHNR, FQNEAQ (reference sequence). The ends were cut back, 2 bases at V and 0 bases at J, with 8 bases in the middle. A single count supports this clone. TCRdb's copy holds only in-frame clones and misses some; the assay was immunoSEQ multiplex PCR. This sample has approximately 200,000 clones, with just under 90% found just once. Sequenced sample: PBMCs or T cells enriched from blood (not recorded which). The chain has TRBV7-9 and TRBJ2-6, with D possibly TRBD1 on 5 matching bases. The receptor's source is a man aged 30 to 39 who had recovered from COVID-19. CDR3 DNA sequence: TGTGCCAGCAGCTTACTGACAGTCTCTGGGGCCAACGTCCTGACTTTC. Its translation: CASSLLTVSGANVLTF.